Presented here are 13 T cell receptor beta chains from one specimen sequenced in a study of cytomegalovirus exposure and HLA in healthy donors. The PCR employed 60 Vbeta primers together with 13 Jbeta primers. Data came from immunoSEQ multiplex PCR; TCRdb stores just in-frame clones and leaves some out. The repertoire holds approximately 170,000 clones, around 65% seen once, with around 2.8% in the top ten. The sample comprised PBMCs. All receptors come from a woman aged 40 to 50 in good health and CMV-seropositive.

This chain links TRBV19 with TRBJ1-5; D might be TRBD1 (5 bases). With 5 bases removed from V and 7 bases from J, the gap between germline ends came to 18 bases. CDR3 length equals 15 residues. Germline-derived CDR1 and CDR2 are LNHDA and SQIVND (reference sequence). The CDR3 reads CASSLTGSLGQPQHF. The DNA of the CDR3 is TGTGCCAGTAGTTTAACAGGTTCCCTAGGCCAGCCCCAGCATTTT. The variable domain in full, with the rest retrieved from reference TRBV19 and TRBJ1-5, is DGGITQSPKYLFRKEGQNVTLSCEQNLNHDAMYWYRQDPGQGLRLIYYSQIVNDFQKGDIAEGYSVSREKKESFPLTVTSAQKNPTAFYLCASSLTGSLGQPQHFGDGTRLSIL.

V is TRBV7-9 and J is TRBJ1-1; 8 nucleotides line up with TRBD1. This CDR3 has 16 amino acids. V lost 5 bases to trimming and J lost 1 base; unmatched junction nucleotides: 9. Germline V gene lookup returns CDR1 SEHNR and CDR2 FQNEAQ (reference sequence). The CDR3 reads CASSMPGQGSNTEAFF. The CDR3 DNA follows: TGTGCCAGCAGCATGCCCGGACAGGGATCGAACACTGAAGCTTTCTTT.

The CDR3 DNA is TGTGCCAGCAGCCGAGGACAGGACCCCTACGAGCAGTACTTC. Translating gives CASSRGQDPYEQYF. The chain couples TRBV4-2 to TRBJ2-7, with TRBD1 matching over 7 bases. The V gene's germline CDR1 is LGHNA and CDR2 YNFKEQ. The CDR3 spans 14 residues. J was trimmed by 2 bases and V by 4 bases; bases with no gene match: 5.

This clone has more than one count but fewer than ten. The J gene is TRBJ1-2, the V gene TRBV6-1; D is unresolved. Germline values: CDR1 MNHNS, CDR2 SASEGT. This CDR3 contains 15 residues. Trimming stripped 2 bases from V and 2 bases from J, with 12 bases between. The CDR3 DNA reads TGTGCCAGCAGTGAAATAGAAGATTTAAACTATGGCTACACCTTC. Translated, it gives CASSEIEDLNYGYTF.

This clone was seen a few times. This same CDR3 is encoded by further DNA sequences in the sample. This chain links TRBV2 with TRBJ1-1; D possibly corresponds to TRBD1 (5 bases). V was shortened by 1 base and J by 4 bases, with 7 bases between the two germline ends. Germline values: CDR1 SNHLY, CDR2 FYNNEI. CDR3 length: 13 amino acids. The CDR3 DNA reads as TGTGCCAGCAGTGAAGGTAGGGGCACTGAAGCTTTCTTT. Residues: CASSEGRGTEAFF.

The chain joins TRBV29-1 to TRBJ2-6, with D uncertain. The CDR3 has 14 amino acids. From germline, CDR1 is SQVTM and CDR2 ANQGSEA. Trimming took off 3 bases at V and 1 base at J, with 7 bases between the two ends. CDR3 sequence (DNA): TGCAGCGTTGACAACAGTTCTGGGGCCAACGTCCTGACTTTC. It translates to CSVDNSSGANVLTF.

The CDR3 nucleotides read TGTGCCAGCAGGGGAGGGGAGGCACGCTATGGCTACACCTTC. Amino acid sequence: CASRGGEARYGYTF. This rearrangement joins TRBV7-2 to TRBJ1-2; a possible D gene is TRBD1 (5 bases). V dropped 6 bases and J dropped 4 bases, with 15 bases sitting between them. CDR1 and CDR2 from the germline V gene are SGHTA and FQGNSA. CDR3 length equals 14 residues.

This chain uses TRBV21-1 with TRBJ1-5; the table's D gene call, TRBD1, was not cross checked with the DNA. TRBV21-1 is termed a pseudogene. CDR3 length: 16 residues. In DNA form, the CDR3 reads TGTGCCAGCAGCAAGGGGGACAGCGCTTACAATCAGCCCCAGAATTTT. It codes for CASSKGDSAYNQPQNF.

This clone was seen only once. CDR3 loop: CASSTGLPNIQYF. In DNA, the CDR3 is TGTGCCAGCAGCACGGGACTACCTAACATTCAGTACTTC. This rearrangement joins TRBV28 to TRBJ2-4; 7 positions match TRBD2. The V segment lost 6 bases and the J segment 7 bases; nucleotides outside the gene matches: 6. Germline V gene data show CDR1 as MDHEN and CDR2 as SYDVKM. This CDR3 spans 13 amino acids.

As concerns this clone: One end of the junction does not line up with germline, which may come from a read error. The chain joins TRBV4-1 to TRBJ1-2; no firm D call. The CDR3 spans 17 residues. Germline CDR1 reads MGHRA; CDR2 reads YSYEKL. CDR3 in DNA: TGCGCCAGCAGCCAAGTTACGCCTCGGGAACGGAATTATGGCTACCCCTTC. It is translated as CASSQVTPRERNYGYPF.

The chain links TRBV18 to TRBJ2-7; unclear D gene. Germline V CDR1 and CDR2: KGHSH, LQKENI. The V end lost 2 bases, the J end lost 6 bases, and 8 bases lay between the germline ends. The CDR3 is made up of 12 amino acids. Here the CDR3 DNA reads TGTGCCAGCTCACCAGGAACAGCCGAGCAGTACTTC. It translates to CASSPGTAEQYF.

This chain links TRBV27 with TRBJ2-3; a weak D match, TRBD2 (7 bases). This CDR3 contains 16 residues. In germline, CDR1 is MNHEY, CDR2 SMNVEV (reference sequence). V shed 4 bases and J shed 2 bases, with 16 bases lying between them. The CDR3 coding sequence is TGTGCCAGCAGTTCCCTCGGGGGGCCGGTCACAGATACGCAGTATTTT. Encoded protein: CASSSLGGPVTDTQYF.

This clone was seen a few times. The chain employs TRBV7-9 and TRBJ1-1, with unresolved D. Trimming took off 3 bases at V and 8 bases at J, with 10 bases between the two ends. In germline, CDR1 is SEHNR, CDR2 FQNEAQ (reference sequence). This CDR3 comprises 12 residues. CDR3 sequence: CASSFRTSEAFF. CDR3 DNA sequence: TGTGCCAGCAGCTTTCGAACATCCGAAGCTTTCTTT. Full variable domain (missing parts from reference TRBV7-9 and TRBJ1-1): DTGVSQNPRHKITKRGQNVTFRCDPISEHNRLYWYRQTLGQGPEFLTYFQNEAQLEKSRLLSDRFSAERPKGSFSTLEIQRTEQGDSAMYLCASSFRTSEAFFGQGTRLTVV.